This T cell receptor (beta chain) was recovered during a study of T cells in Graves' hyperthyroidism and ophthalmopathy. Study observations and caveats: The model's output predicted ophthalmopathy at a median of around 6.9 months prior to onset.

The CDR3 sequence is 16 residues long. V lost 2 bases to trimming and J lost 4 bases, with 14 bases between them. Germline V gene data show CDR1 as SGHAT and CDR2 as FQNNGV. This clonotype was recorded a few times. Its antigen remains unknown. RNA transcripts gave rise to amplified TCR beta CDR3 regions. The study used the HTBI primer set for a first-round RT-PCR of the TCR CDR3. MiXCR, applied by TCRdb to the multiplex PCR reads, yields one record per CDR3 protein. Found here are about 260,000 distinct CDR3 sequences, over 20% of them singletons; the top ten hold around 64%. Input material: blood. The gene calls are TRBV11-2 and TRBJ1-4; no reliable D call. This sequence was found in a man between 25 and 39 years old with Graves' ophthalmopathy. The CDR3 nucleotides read TGTGCCAGCAGCTTACGACCACGCGGAAATAATGAAAAACTGTTTTTT. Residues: CASSLRPRGNNEKLFF.